This TCR beta chain stems from a study of T cell responses to AZD1222 COVID-19 vaccine. The CDR3 runs to 15 residues. Germline V gene sequence: CDR1 SGHRS, CDR2 YFSETQ. V lost 4 bases, J lost 0 bases, and 14 bases lay in between. Findings and limits, study-wide: When two AZD1222 doses had been given, Spike-specific TCR breadth and depth rose.

Sequencing was performed with immunoSEQ multiplex PCR; in TCRdb, only in-frame clones are kept and a portion is missing. In the table there are approximately 82,000 clones, roughly nine tenths of which are singletons. There are a few counts of this clone. What it binds is unknown. The V gene is TRBV5-1, the J gene TRBJ2-7; D is unresolved. The specimen was peripheral blood, collected on day 0 of AZD1222 vaccination. The TCR sequence derives from an adult in good health. CDR3 DNA sequence: TGCGCCAGCAGCCAGGACGGTCTGAGCTCCTACGAGCAGTACTTC. Translated: CASSQDGLSSYEQYF. Combining the CDR3 with reference TRBV5-1 and TRBJ2-7 gives the whole variable domain KAGVTQTPRYLIKTRGQQVTLSCSPISGHRSVSWYQQTPGQGLQFLFEYFSETQRNKGNFPGRFSGRQFSNSRSEMNVSTLELGDSALYLCASSQDGLSSYEQYFGPGTRLTVT.